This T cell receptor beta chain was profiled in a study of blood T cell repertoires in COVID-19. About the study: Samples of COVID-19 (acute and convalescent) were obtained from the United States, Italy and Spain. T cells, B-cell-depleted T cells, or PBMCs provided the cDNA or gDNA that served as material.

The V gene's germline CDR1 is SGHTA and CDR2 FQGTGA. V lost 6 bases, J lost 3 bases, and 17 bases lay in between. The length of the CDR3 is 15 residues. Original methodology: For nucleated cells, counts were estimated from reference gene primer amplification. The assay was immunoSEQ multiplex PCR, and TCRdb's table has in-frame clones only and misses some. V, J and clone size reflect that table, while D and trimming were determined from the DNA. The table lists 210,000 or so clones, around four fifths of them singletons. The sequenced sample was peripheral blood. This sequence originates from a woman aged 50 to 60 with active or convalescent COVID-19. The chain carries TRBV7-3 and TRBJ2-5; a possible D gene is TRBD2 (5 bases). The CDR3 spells CASRVGVMREETQYF. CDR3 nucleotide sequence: TGTGCCAGCAGGGTCGGGGTTATGCGAGAAGAGACCCAGTACTTC.